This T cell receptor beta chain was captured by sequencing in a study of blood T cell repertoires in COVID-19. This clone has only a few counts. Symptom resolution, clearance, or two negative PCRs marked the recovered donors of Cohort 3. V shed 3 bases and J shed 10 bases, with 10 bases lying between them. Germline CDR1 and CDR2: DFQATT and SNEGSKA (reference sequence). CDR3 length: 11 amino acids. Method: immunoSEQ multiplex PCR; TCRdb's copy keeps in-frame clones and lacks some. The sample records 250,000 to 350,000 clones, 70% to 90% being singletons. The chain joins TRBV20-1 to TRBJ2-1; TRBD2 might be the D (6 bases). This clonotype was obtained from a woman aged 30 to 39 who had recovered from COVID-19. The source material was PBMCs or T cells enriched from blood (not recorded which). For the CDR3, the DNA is TGCAGTGCTAGTACGGGGAGGGAGCAGTTCTTC. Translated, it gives CSASTGREQFF.